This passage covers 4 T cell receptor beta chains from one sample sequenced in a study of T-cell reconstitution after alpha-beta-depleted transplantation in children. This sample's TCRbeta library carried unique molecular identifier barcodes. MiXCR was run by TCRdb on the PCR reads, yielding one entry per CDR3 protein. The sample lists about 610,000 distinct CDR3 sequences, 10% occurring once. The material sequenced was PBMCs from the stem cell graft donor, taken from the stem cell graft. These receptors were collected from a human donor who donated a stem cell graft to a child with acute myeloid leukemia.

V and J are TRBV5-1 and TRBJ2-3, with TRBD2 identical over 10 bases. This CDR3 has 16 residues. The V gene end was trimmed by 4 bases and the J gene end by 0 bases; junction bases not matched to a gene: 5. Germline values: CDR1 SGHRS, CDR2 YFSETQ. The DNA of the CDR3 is TGCGCCAGCAGCCGTAGCGGGAGGCCAAGCACAGATACGCAGTATTTT. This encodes CASSRSGRPSTDTQYF.

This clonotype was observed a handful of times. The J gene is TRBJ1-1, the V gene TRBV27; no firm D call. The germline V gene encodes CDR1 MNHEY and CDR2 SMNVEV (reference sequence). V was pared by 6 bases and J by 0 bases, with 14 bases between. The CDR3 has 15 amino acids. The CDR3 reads CASSLQPNMNTEAFF. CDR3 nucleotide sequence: TGTGCCAGCAGCCTACAGCCTAATATGAACACTGAAGCTTTCTTT.

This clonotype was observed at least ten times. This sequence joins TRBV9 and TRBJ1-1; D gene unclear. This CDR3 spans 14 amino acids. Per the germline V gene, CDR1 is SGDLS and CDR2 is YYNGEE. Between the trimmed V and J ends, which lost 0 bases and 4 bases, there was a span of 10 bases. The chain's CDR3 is CASSVVKGGTEAFF. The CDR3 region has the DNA TGTGCCAGCAGCGTAGTCAAGGGAGGCACTGAAGCTTTCTTT.

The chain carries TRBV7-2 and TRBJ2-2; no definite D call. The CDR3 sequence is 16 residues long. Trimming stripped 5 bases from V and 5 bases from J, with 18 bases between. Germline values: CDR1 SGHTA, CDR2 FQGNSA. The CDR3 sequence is CASSATPGPLTGELFF. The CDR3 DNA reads TGTGCCAGCAGCGCCACGCCCGGGCCCTTAACCGGGGAGCTGTTTTTT.